These 7 T cell receptor beta chains were sequenced from one sample in a study of T cells after yellow fever vaccination. One entry per CDR3 protein results from TCRdb running MiXCR on the 5' RACE reads. Of around 550,000 distinct CDR3 sequences listed, less than 20% are singletons. Sample: PBMCs, taken 15 days after the yellow fever booster vaccination. The receptors stem from a man between 25 and 39 years old who received the YFV17D yellow fever vaccine.

The chain combines TRBV4-3 with TRBJ2-7; 9 bases agree with TRBD1. V lost 6 bases, J lost 3 bases, and 9 bases stayed unmatched. CDR1 is LGHNA, CDR2 YSLEER, per germline. The CDR3 covers 15 residues. The CDR3 region is CASSRQTGGLYEQYF. CDR3 coding DNA: TGCGCCAGCAGTCGTCAGACAGGGGGTCTCTACGAGCAGTACTTC.

This sequence joins TRBV10-3 and TRBJ2-3, with 9 positions matching TRBD1. From germline, CDR1 is ENHRY and CDR2 SYGVKD. Germline trimming cut 8 bases from V and 2 bases from J; bases unmatched to any gene: 8. This CDR3 has 15 amino acids. The CDR3 region is CAIGYGTGNTDTQYF. CDR3 DNA: TGTGCCATCGGATACGGGACAGGGAACACAGATACGCAGTATTTT.

The rearrangement uses TRBV12-3 or TRBV12-4 and TRBJ2-1; D is possibly TRBD1 (6 bases). The CDR3 runs to 18 residues. V was pared by 5 bases and J by 9 bases, with 29 bases between. The CDR3 coding sequence is TGTGCCAGCAGTCTCCCTGGGTTGGGGCGGCATAAGGGGGTTGAGCAGTTCTTC. Translated: CASSLPGLGRHKGVEQFF.

This clonotype has just a few counts. The chain recombines TRBV4-2 with TRBJ2-5; TRBD2 matches 7 bases. The V and J ends lost 0 bases and 4 bases, in that order; junction bases with no gene match: 5. Germline assignment: CDR1 LGHNA and CDR2 YNFKEQ. The CDR3 totals 15 residues. This CDR3 reads CASSQDQRGPETQYF. The CDR3 region has the DNA TGTGCCAGCAGCCAAGATCAGCGGGGCCCAGAGACCCAGTACTTC.

Only a few counts were recorded for this clonotype. V gene TRBV4-3 combines with J gene TRBJ2-7; D is perhaps TRBD1 (6 bases). Germline values: CDR1 LGHNA, CDR2 YSLEER. The CDR3 is 14 amino acids. Trimming pared 0 bases from V and 2 bases from J, leaving 8 bases between. CDR3 DNA sequence: TGCGCCAGCAGCCAAGACGGACAGACCTACGAGCAGTACTTC. Translated, it gives CASSQDGQTYEQYF.

Many counts were recorded for this clonotype. The rearrangement links TRBV7-2 to TRBJ2-1; 7 bases line up with TRBD2. The germline V gene encodes CDR1 SGHTA and CDR2 FQGNSA. The CDR3 has 16 amino acids. With V trimmed by 1 base and J by 0 bases, 3 bases remained unmatched. The CDR3 bases are TGTGCCAGCAGCTTAGTTCGCGGGAGCTCCTACAATGAGCAGTTCTTC. This translates into CASSLVRGSSYNEQFF.

This clonotype was picked up many times. The chain joins TRBV27 to TRBJ2-1; D not resolved. Per germline, CDR1 MNHEY and CDR2 SMNVEV (reference sequence). V was shortened by 4 bases and J by 10 bases, with 2 bases between the two germline ends. The CDR3 loop spans 9 amino acids. As DNA, the CDR3 is TGTGCCAGCAGTTCAGAGCAGTTCTTC. This gives the protein CASSSEQFF.